This T cell receptor (beta chain) was recorded in a study of T cell changes during pregnancy in multiple sclerosis. This table comes from immunoSEQ multiplex PCR, and its TCRdb copy is limited to in-frame clones, with some not included. This table has 60,000 to 70,000 clones, roughly 91% appearing once. The V segment lost 0 bases and the J segment 2 bases; nucleotides outside the gene matches: 14. The CDR3 runs 19 residues. CDR1 is LGHNA, CDR2 YNFKEQ, per germline. V gene TRBV4-2 combines with J gene TRBJ2-3, with TRBD2 matching over 7 bases. The sequence derives from a female donor in good health, enrolled as a control in a pregnancy study. The sample here was peripheral blood, taken in the third trimester of pregnancy. The DNA for the CDR3 is TGTGCCAGCAGCCAAGAATGGGGAAGCGGGGTGCCCCACACAGATACGCAGTATTTT. Its translation: CASSQEWGSGVPHTDTQYF.